Sequencing of this TCR beta chain was carried out in a study of T cell clones after liver transplantation. For the study at large: Liver transplant recipients had immunosuppression withdrawal attempted within 2 years. A pre-transplant mixed lymphocyte reaction with TCRbeta sequencing defined graft-donor-reactive clones followed in post-transplant blood.

Method: immunoSEQ multiplex PCR; TCRdb's copy keeps in-frame clones and lacks some. The sample has 5,000 to 7,000 clones, 30% seen once. Proliferating CFSE-low MLR cells were sequenced to define alloreactive TCRbeta sequences. Stimulators were graft donor PBMCs, splenocytes, lymph-node cells, or third-party PBMCs for pre-transplant recipient cells. About this clone itself: The antigen remains unidentified.

The CDR3 is made up of 16 amino acids. V shed 6 bases and J shed 6 bases, with 27 bases lying between them. Per germline, CDR1 SQVTM and CDR2 ANQGSEA. Study-level findings and limits: These preliminary findings come from unstandardized post-transplant sampling times.

The rearrangement links TRBV29-1 to TRBJ2-7, with a possible D match to TRBD2 (7 bases). Source material: CD4+ T cells from cultured PBMCs. The TCR sequence derives from a human patient who received a liver transplant. Some T cells may be supplied by the graft donor. As DNA, the CDR3 is TGCAGCGTGGAGAGCCCGGTTGGGGGGGCAGGCTCCGAGCAGTACTTC. Protein sequence: CSVESPVGGAGSEQYF.